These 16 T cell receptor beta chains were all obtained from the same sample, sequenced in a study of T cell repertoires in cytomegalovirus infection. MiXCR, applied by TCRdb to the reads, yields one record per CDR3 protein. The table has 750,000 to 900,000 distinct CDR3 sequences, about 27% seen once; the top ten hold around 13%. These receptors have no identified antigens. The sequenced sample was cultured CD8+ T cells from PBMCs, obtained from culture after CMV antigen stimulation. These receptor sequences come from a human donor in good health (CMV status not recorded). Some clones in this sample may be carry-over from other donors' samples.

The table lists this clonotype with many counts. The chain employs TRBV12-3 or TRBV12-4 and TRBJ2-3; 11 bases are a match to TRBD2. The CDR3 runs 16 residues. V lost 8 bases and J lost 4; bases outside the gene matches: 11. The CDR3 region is CASVLMGLAASDTQYF. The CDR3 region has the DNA TGTGCCAGCGTTTTGATGGGACTAGCGGCCTCAGATACGCAGTATTTT.

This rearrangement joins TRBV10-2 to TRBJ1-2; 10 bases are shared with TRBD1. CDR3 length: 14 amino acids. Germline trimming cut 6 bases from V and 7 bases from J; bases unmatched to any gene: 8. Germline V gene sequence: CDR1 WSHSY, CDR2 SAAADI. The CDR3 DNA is TGCGCCAGCAGCCTCGGACAGGGGGTTGCTGGCTACACCTTC. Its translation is CASSLGQGVAGYTF.

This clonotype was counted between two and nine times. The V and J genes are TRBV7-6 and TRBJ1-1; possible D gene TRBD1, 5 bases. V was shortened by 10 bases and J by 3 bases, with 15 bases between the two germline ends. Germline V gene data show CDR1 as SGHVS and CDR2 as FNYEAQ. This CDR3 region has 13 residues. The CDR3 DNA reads TGTGCCACCAGAGTGGGGGAGGACACTGAAGCTTTCTTT. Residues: CATRVGEDTEAFF.

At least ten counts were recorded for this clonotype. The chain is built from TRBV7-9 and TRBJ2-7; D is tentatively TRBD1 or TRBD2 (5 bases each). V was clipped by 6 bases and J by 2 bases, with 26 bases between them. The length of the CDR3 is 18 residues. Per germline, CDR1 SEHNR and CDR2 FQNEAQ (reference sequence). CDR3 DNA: TGTGCCAGCAGGGGGCCCGGGACCGACAAGACCCTAGCCTACGAGCAGTACTTC. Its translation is CASRGPGTDKTLAYEQYF. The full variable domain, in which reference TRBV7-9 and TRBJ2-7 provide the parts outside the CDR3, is DTGVSQNPRHKITKRGQNVTFRCDPISEHNRLYWYRQTLGQGPEFLTYFQNEAQLEKSRLLSDRFSAERPKGSFSTLEIQRTEQGDSAMYLCASRGPGTDKTLAYEQYFGPGTRLTVT.

CDR3 nucleotides: TGTGCCAGCAGTTTATATTCGGCGTTCCAAGAGACCCAGTACTTC. Amino acid sequence: CASSLYSAFQETQYF. The rearrangement joins TRBV28 to TRBJ2-5; D not certain. The ends were cut back, 1 base at V and 1 base at J, with 10 bases in the middle. This CDR3 is built from 15 residues. The germline CDR1 and CDR2 sequences are MDHEN and SYDVKM.

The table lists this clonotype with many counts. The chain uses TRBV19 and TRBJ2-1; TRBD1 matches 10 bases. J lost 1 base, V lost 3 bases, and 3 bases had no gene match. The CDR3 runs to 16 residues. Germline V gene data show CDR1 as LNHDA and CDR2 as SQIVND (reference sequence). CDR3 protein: CASSILGQGSYNEQFF. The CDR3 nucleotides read TGTGCCAGTAGTATTTTGGGACAGGGGTCCTACAATGAGCAGTTCTTC.

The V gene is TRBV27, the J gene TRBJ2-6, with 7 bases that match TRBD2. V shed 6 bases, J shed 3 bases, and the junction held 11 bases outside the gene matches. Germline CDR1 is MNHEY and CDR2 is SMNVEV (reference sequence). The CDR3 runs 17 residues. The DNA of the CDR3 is TGTGCCAGCAGCCATACGGGGGGAATTGGTGGGGCCAACGTCCTGACTTTC. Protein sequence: CASSHTGGIGGANVLTF.

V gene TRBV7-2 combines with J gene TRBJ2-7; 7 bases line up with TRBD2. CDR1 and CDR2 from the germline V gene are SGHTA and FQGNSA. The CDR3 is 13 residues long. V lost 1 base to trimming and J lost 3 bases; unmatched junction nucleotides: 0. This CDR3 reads CASSLGDYYEQYV. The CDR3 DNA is TGTGCCAGCAGCTTAGGGGACTACTACGAGCAGTACGTC.

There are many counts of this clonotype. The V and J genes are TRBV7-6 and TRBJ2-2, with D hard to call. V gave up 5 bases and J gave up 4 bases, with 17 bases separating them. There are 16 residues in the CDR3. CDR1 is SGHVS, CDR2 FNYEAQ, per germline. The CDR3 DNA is TGTGCCAGCAGCCCAGGACCCTCGGGCCCCACCGGGGAGCTGTTTTTT. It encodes CASSPGPSGPTGELFF.

CDR3 in DNA: TGTGCCAGCAGTTACGAGGGGGGGTATGGGGAGACCCAGTACTTC. This gives the protein CASSYEGGYGETQYF. The gene calls are TRBV6-2 or TRBV6-3 and TRBJ2-5; D might be TRBD2 (7 bases). V was cut by 2 bases and J by 5 bases, with 15 bases left in between. CDR1 and CDR2 (germline): MNHEY, SVGEGT. CDR3 length: 15 amino acids.

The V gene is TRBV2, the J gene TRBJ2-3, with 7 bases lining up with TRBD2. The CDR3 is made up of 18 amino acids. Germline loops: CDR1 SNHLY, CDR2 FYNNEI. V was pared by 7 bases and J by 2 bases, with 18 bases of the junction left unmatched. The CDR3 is CASMAGELLRPDTDTQYF. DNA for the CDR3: TGTGCCAGCATGGCGGGGGAATTATTAAGGCCGGACACAGATACGCAGTATTTT.

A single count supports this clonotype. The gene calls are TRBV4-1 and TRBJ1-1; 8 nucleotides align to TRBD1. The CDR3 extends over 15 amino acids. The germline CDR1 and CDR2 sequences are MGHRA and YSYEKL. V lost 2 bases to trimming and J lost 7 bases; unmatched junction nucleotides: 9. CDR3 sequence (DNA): TGCGCCAGCAGCCAATCCTCGACAGGGGTGGATGAAGCTTTCTTT. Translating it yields CASSQSSTGVDEAFF.

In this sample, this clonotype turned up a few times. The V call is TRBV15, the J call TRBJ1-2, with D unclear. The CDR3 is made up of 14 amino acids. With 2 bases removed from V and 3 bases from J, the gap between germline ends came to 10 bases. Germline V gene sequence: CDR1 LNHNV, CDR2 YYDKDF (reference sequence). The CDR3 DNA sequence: TGTGCCACCAGCAGAAAAAGGGTGGACTATGGCTACACCTTC. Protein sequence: CATSRKRVDYGYTF.

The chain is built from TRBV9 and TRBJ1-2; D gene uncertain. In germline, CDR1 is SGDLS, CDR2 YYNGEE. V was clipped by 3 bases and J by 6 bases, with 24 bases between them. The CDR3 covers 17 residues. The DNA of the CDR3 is TGTGCCAGCAGCGCTCACGCCGGACCCGGAGCCGGTAATGGCTACACCTTC. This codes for CASSAHAGPGAGNGYTF.

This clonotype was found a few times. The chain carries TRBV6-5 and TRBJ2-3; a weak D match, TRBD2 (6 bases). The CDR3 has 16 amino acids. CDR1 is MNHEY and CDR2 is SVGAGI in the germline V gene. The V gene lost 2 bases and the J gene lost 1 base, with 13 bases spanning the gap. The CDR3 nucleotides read TGTGCCAGCAGTTACCCGAATACGGGGGGCACAGATACGCAGTATTTT. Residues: CASSYPNTGGTDTQYF.

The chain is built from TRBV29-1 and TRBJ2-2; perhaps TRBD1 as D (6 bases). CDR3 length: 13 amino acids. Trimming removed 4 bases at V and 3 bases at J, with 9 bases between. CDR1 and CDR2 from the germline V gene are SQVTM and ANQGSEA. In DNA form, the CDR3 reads TGCAGCGTTGGGGACACCGACACCGGGGAGCTGTTTTTT. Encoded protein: CSVGDTDTGELFF.